What follows are 14 T cell receptor beta chains derived from one specimen sequenced in a study of blood T cell repertoires in COVID-19. Clones were sequenced by immunoSEQ multiplex PCR, and TCRdb holds only the in-frame ones, with some missing. The sample holds over 90,000 clones, more than 70% seen once. Sequencing was done on a sample of peripheral blood. These receptors originate from a human donor in a cohort sampled during active COVID-19.

V is TRBV3-1 (or the pseudogene TRBV3-2) and J is TRBJ2-7, with D tentatively TRBD1 (6 bases). The CDR3 extends over 14 amino acids. V was trimmed by 1 base and J by 1 base, leaving 8 bases between them. Germline CDR1 and CDR2: LGHDT and YNNKEL (reference sequence). CDR3 sequence reads: CASSQGTGSYEQYF. CDR3 bases: TGTGCCAGCAGCCAAGGCACAGGGTCCTACGAGCAGTACTTC.

The J gene is TRBJ1-4, the V gene TRBV7-9; TRBD1 is a possible D gene (6 bases). V lost 4 bases and J lost 4, with 13 bases in between. The germline V gene has CDR1 SEHNR and CDR2 FQNEAQ (reference sequence). CDR3 size: 15 residues. CDR3 amino acids: CASSSLTGNNEKLFF. The CDR3 DNA sequence: TGTGCCAGCAGCTCTTTGACAGGAAATAATGAAAAACTGTTTTTT.

Only a few counts were recorded for this clone. The J gene is TRBJ1-1, the V gene TRBV3-1 (or the pseudogene TRBV3-2); 9 bases agree with TRBD1. In germline, CDR1 is LGHDT, CDR2 YNNKEL (reference sequence). The V segment lost 4 bases and the J segment 10 bases; nucleotides outside the gene matches: 4. CDR3 length: 12 residues. CDR3 loop: CASSPQQGAAFF. For the CDR3, the DNA is TGTGCCAGCAGCCCCCAACAGGGGGCAGCTTTCTTT.

The gene calls are TRBV11-3 and TRBJ2-1; TRBD2 matches at 9 bases. The length of the CDR3 is 17 residues. Germline-derived CDR1 and CDR2 are SGHNT and YENEEA. Trimming at V came to 3 bases and at J to 6 bases, leaving 12 bases not matched to a gene. CDR3 in DNA: TGTGCCAGCAGCTTCTCAGTGGGTAGCGGGGGACGCAATGAGCAGTTCTTC. Amino acids: CASSFSVGSGGRNEQFF.

The genes are TRBV20-1 and TRBJ1-1; 7 bases map to TRBD1. This CDR3 is built from 11 residues. The germline gives CDR1 DFQATT, CDR2 SNEGSKA (reference sequence). V dropped 7 bases and J dropped 3; count of bases not matched to a gene: 2. The CDR3 DNA is TGCAGTGTTCAGGGGGACACTGAAGCTTTCTTT. Amino acid sequence: CSVQGDTEAFF.

The table lists this clone with a few counts. Here the CDR3 DNA reads TGTGCCAGCAGGAGGGGTGGCGGGAGGTACGGGGAGCTGTTTTTT. This encodes CASRRGGGRYGELFF. The chain carries TRBV7-2 and TRBJ2-2; 8 bases fit TRBD2. Germline CDR1 and CDR2: SGHTA and FQGNSA. V lost 6 bases, J lost 7 bases, and 10 bases stayed unmatched. The CDR3 is 15 residues long.

This clone occurred a few times. This chain uses TRBV7-7 with TRBJ2-7, with 10 bases matching TRBD2. From germline, CDR1 is SSHAT and CDR2 FNYEAQ (reference sequence). This CDR3 region has 13 residues. DNA of the CDR3: TGTGCTGCAAGACCGGGACTAGCGTTCGAGCAGTACTTC. It codes for CAARPGLAFEQYF. The full variable domain, rest sourced from reference TRBV7-7 and TRBJ2-7, is GAGVSQSPRYKVTKRGQDVTLRCDPISSHATLYWYQQALGQGPEFLTYFNYEAQPDKSGLPSDRFSAERPEGSISTLTIQRTEQRDSAMYRCAARPGLAFEQYFGPGTRLTVT.

The genes are TRBV6-5 and TRBJ2-5; TRBD1 aligns across 7 bases. CDR1 is MNHEY, CDR2 SVGAGI, per germline. There are 14 residues in the CDR3. V was pared by 2 bases and J by 5 bases, with 5 bases of the junction left unmatched. The CDR3 loop reads CASSYAGGAETQYF. CDR3 bases: TGTGCCAGCAGTTACGCAGGGGGAGCGGAGACCCAGTACTTC.

This chain connects TRBV25-1 to TRBJ1-2; 7 bases are a match to TRBD1. The V gene end was trimmed by 8 bases and the J gene end by 6 bases; junction bases not matched to a gene: 9. Germline lookup yields CDR1 MGHDK and CDR2 SYGVNS. The CDR3 is made up of 13 amino acids. The CDR3 coding sequence is TGTGCCAGCTTAGGGGGCAGCCTGGATGGCTACACCTTC. This gives the protein CASLGGSLDGYTF.

V is TRBV15 and J is TRBJ2-1; 10 bases align to TRBD2. V lost 6 bases to trimming and J lost 4 bases; unmatched junction nucleotides: 9. Germline CDR1 LNHNV, CDR2 YYDKDF (reference sequence). The CDR3 sequence is 16 residues long. In DNA, the CDR3 is TGTGCCACCAGGAGAAGTTTAGCGGGGGGTTACAATGAGCAGTTCTTC. The encoded protein is CATRRSLAGGYNEQFF. The variable domain in full, with the rest retrieved from reference TRBV15 and TRBJ2-1, is DAMVIQNPRYQVTQFGKPVTLSCSQTLNHNVMYWYQQKSSQAPKLLFHYYDKDFNNEADTPDNFQSRRPNTSFCFLDIRSPGLGDTAMYLCATRRSLAGGYNEQFFGPGTRLTVL.

This rearrangement joins TRBV6-5 to TRBJ2-5, with a possible D match to TRBD2 (6 bases). CDR3 length equals 15 residues. Per germline, CDR1 MNHEY and CDR2 SVGAGI. The V end lost 3 bases, the J end lost 2 bases, and 13 bases lay between the germline ends. For the CDR3, the DNA is TGTGCCAGCAGTTATGGAGGGGCGAGGCAAGAGACCCAGTACTTC. This gives the protein CASSYGGARQETQYF.

The rearrangement joins TRBV20-1 to TRBJ2-7; D perhaps matches TRBD1 (5 bases). Germline CDR1 reads DFQATT; CDR2 reads SNEGSKA (reference sequence). The CDR3 consists of 10 residues. Trimming pared 4 bases from V and 10 bases from J, leaving 11 bases between. The CDR3 reads CSAIQGPQYF. CDR3 in DNA: TGCAGTGCTATCCAGGGCCCTCAGTACTTC.

This clone was picked up a small number of times. The CDR3 region is CASSRTSGGLDSYNEQFF. The CDR3 DNA reads TGTGCCAGCAGCCGGACTAGCGGGGGGTTAGATTCCTACAATGAGCAGTTCTTC. This chain links TRBV11-3 with TRBJ2-1; 14 bases match TRBD2. J lost 1 base, V lost 5 bases, and 7 bases had no gene match. This CDR3 has 18 amino acids. Looked up from germline, CDR1 is SGHNT and CDR2 is YENEEA.

V usage is TRBV6-2 or TRBV6-3 and J usage is TRBJ2-1, with 8 bases identical to TRBD1. Germline CDR1 MNHEY, CDR2 SVGEGT. The CDR3 loop spans 12 amino acids. With V trimmed by 8 bases and J by 9 bases, 6 bases remained unmatched. CDR3 DNA sequence: TGTGCCAGCGGCCCAGGGGGCTTTGAGCAGTTCTTC. As protein: CASGPGGFEQFF.